The sequence of this T cell receptor (beta chain) was determined in a study of control samples from healthy donors and cancer patients. Some clones are missing from TCRdb's copy, which holds only in-frame ones; the method was immunoSEQ multiplex PCR. This repertoire shows 200,000 to 250,000 clones, roughly 94% found once; its top ten account for approximately 1.6%. Germline CDR1 and CDR2: SGHTA and FQGNSA. The CDR3 loop spans 15 amino acids. The germline V and J ends were trimmed by 1 base and 3 bases, with 10 bases remaining between them. The chain recombines TRBV7-2 with TRBJ2-4, with D unclear. The receptor was derived from a man aged 50 or older in good health. Sequencing was carried out using blood. The CDR3 sequence: CASSLGNTGKNIQYF. In DNA, the CDR3 is TGTGCCAGCAGCTTAGGGAACACGGGCAAAAACATTCAGTACTTC. The complete variable domain, with remaining parts taken from reference TRBV7-2 and TRBJ2-4, reads GAGVSQSPSNKVTEKGKDVELRCDPISGHTALYWYRQSLGQGLEFLIYFQGNSAPDKSGLPSDRFSAERTGGSVSTLTIQRTQQEDSAVYLCASSLGNTGKNIQYFGAGTRLSVL.